This TCR beta chain was found in a study of T cells after yellow fever vaccination. The V and J ends lost 6 bases and 3 bases respectively, with 15 bases between them. Germline V gene sequence: CDR1 SQVTM, CDR2 ANQGSEA. This CDR3 comprises 13 residues. General observations from the study: Within FACS-sorted repertoires, abundant clonotypes contaminating from the bulk population could be present. After the booster, around 95% of CD4 and 75% to 90% of CD8 primary-response clones were re-detected. Faster peaking, at day 5 versus 15, marked a secondary response that was weaker.

Synthesis of TCR cDNA relied on 5'RACE template switching, which attached a universal primer site and UMIs. TCRdb reanalysed the 5' RACE reads using MiXCR and keeps one entry per CDR3 protein. The table lists approximately 600,000 distinct CDR3 sequences, around an eighth of them singletons, with 15% in the top ten. In this sample, this clonotype turned up a few times. Its antigen is currently unknown. The sequencing here drew on PBMCs, taken on the day of the yellow fever booster vaccination. The TCR sequence derives from a young man who received the YFV17D yellow fever vaccine. This chain links TRBV29-1 with TRBJ2-7; D is unclear. CDR3 amino acids: CSVLGERDYEQYF. The CDR3 DNA sequence: TGCAGCGTGTTGGGCGAAAGGGACTACGAGCAGTACTTC.